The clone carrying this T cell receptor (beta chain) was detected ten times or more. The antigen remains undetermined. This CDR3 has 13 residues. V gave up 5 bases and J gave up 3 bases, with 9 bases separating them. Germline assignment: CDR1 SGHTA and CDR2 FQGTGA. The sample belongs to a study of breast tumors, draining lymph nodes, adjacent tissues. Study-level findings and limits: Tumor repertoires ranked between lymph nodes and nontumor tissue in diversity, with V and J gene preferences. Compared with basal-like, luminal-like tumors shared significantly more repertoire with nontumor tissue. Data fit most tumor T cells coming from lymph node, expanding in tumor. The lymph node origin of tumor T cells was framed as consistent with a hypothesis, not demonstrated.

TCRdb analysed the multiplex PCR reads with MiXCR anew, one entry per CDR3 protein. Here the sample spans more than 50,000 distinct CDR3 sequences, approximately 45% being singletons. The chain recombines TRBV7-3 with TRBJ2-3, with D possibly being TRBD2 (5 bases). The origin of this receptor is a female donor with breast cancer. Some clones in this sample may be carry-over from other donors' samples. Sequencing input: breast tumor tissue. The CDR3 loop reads CASSPGLTDTQYF. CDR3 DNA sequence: TGTGCCAGCAGCCCTGGACTTACAGATACGCAGTATTTT.